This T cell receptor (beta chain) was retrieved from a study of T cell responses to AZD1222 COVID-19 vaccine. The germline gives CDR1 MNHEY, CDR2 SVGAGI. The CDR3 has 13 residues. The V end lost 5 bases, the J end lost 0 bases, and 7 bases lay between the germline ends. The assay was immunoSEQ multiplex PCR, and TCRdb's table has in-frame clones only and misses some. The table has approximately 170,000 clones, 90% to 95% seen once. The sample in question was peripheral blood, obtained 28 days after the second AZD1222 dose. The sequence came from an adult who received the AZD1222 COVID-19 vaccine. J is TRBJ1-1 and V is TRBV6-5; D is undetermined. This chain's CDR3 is CASSPVLNTEAFF. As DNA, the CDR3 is TGTGCCAGCAGTCCCGTCTTGAACACTGAAGCTTTCTTT.